This T cell receptor beta chain was retrieved from a study of T cells in Graves' hyperthyroidism and ophthalmopathy. In this sample, this clonotype turned up a few times. Amplification of TCR beta CDR3 regions used RNA as the template. The TCR CDR3 was amplified in a first-round RT-PCR using the HTBI primer set. TCRdb ran MiXCR on the multiplex PCR reads and lists one entry per CDR3 protein. The top ten clones hold less than 3.5% of a sample with about 600,000 distinct CDR3 sequences, 16% of them seen once. Per germline, CDR1 DFQATT and CDR2 SNEGSKA (reference sequence). This CDR3 is 13 amino acids long. V dropped 3 bases and J dropped 2 bases, with 10 bases sitting between them.

This TCR was recovered from a woman aged 40 to 49 with Graves' ophthalmopathy. Sequenced sample: blood. This sequence joins TRBV20-1 and TRBJ1-2; D perhaps matches TRBD1 (6 bases). The CDR3 is CSASGQSNYGYTF. The CDR3 coding sequence is TGCAGTGCTAGTGGACAGAGCAACTATGGCTACACCTTC.